Each of the 8 T cell receptor beta chains below was sequenced from the same sample in a study of T cell clonality in common variable immunodeficiency. General study points: In common variable immunodeficiency, TCR beta chains reportedly carried fewer deletions and N-nucleotide insertions.

TCRdb's copy holds only in-frame clones and misses some; the assay was immunoSEQ multiplex PCR. The sample presents fewer than 40,000 clones, none singletons. What these receptors recognize is not known. Sample: peripheral blood mononuclear cells. These receptors were obtained from a human donor with common variable immunodeficiency.

This clone appeared many times. The sequenced part of the CDR3 DNA is TGCGCCAGCAGCGGAACCCAAGAAGGGACCGGGGAG. This translates into CASSGTQEGTGE. The complete CDR3 sequence is CASSGTQEGTGELFF. V usage is TRBV5-1 and J usage is TRBJ2-2; no clear D gene. The CDR3 goes on 3 residues after the read ends, and that part is filled in from the germline J gene. Trimming took off 4 bases at V and 5 bases at J, with 15 bases between the two ends. The CDR3 spans 15 residues. Germline V CDR1 and CDR2: SGHRS, YFSETQ.

A note on this clone: Sequencing ends 3 residues short of the CDR3 end; the germline J gene provides the rest. This chain uses TRBV11-3 with TRBJ2-3, with 8 bases aligning to TRBD1. Germline CDR1 and CDR2: SGHNT and YENEEA. The CDR3 spans 14 residues. Unmatched junction bases numbered 7, after V lost 5 bases and J lost 6 bases. CDR3 DNA (partial): TGTGCCAGCAGCCGCGGACAGGGTGGCGATACG. Its translation: CASSRGQGGDT. The full-length CDR3 reads as CASSRGQGGDTQYF.

This clone has only a few counts. The CDR3 end falls 3 residues outside the read, so it is completed with the germline J gene. This chain uses TRBV6-1 with TRBJ2-2, with 8 nucleotides matching TRBD2. CDR1 MNHNS and CDR2 SASEGT come from the germline V gene. V lost 0 bases and J lost 5; bases outside the gene matches: 8. CDR3 length: 17 residues. Here the CDR3 reads CASSEALGTRGTGELFF. The part of the CDR3 DNA that was read is TGTGCCAGCAGTGAAGCGCTTGGGACTAGAGGGACCGGGGAG.

With respect to this clone: The read gets to within 3 residues of the CDR3 end, and the germline J gene fills in the rest. The chain has TRBV11-2 and TRBJ1-1; D remains unclear. The CDR3 has 12 residues. Per germline, CDR1 SGHAT and CDR2 FQNNGV. CDR3 bases read: TGTGCCAGCAGCTTAGACGTTTTATCA. Translated: CASSLDVLS. The CDR3, in full, reads CASSLDVLSAFF.

About this clone: The CDR3 end falls 3 residues outside the read, so it is completed with the germline J gene. This rearrangement joins TRBV20-1 to TRBJ1-4; D not resolved. V lost 5 bases and J lost 10, with 23 bases in between. This CDR3 spans 15 amino acids. Germline-derived CDR1 and CDR2 are DFQATT and SNEGSKA (reference sequence). The DNA read from the CDR3 is TGCAGTGCTGAGGACCCGGGATACAAGGCGGGAAAA. Its protein product is CSAEDPGYKAGK. In full, the CDR3 is CSAEDPGYKAGKLFF.

About this clone itself: The read terminates 3 residues ahead of where the CDR3 ends, so the germline J gene completes it. The chain links TRBV19 to TRBJ1-1; 11 bases are a match to TRBD1. In germline, CDR1 is LNHDA, CDR2 SQIVND (reference sequence). With V trimmed by 6 bases and J by 2 bases, 2 bases remained unmatched. This CDR3 spans 14 amino acids. Partial CDR3 DNA: TGTGCCAGTAGCGGACAGGGGGCAAACACTGAA. This gives the protein CASSGQGANTE. The complete CDR3 sequence is CASSGQGANTEAFF.

For this clone: The read ends 3 residues shy of where the CDR3 ends; the end is completed using the germline J gene. The V and J genes are TRBV19 and TRBJ2-1, with 9 positions matching TRBD2. The J segment lost 5 bases and the V segment lost 2 bases, leaving 7 bases of the junction unmatched. This CDR3 is built from 16 residues. The germline gives CDR1 LNHDA, CDR2 SQIVND (reference sequence). CDR3 amino acids: CASSIPRAGGHNEQFF. CDR3 DNA (partial): TGTGCCAGTAGTATACCCCGGGCGGGGGGGCACAATGAG.

Many counts were recorded for this clone. The CDR3 bases that were read are TGTGCCAGCAGCCAAGGACAGGCTAATGAG. As protein: CASSQGQANE. In full, the CDR3 reads CASSQGQANEQFF. J is TRBJ2-1 and V is TRBV7-3; 7 nucleotides line up with TRBD1. The sequenced fragment ends 3 residues before the CDR3 boundary, so the rest is inferred from the germline J gene. Looked up from germline, CDR1 is SGHTA and CDR2 is FQGTGA. This CDR3 comprises 13 residues. Trimming at V came to 5 bases and at J to 7 bases, leaving 5 bases not matched to a gene.